These 32 T cell receptor beta chains were all obtained from the same sample, sequenced in a study of response to subunit inactivated influenza vaccine. TCRdb passed the RT-PCR reads through MiXCR, listing each CDR3 protein once. Of some 640,000 distinct CDR3 sequences detected, approximately 15% appear once; the ten largest clones hold 5.5% to 8%. The sample consisted of PBMCs from blood, taken roughly 15 days before vaccination. These receptors were taken from a man aged 50 or older who received an inactivated influenza vaccine.

The sample holds a few counts of this clonotype. The J gene is TRBJ1-2, the V gene TRBV3-1, with TRBD1 identical over 10 bases. This CDR3 is built from 16 residues. V was clipped by 1 base and J by 4 bases; unmatched bases: 6. Germline CDR1 and CDR2: LGHDT and YNNKEL (reference sequence). CDR3 sequence reads: CASSQAPGTGVYGYTF. Written as DNA, the CDR3 is TGTGCCAGCAGCCAAGCCCCCGGGACAGGGGTCTATGGCTACACCTTC. The full variable domain, in which reference TRBV3-1 and TRBJ1-2 provide the parts outside the CDR3, is DTAVSQTPKYLVTQMGNDKSIKCEQNLGHDTMYWYKQDSKKFLKIMFSYNNKELIINETVPNRFSPKSPDKAHLNLHINSLELGDSAVYFCASSQAPGTGVYGYTFGSGTRLTVV.

Notes on this clonotype: The conserved phenylalanine or tryptophan is not found at the CDR3 terminus, so this likely reflects a read error. The V call is TRBV9, the J call TRBJ2-2; 10 bases line up with TRBD1. V trimming: 4 bases; J trimming: 4 bases; junction bases outside the gene matches: 4. The CDR3 has 15 amino acids. From germline, CDR1 is SGDLS and CDR2 YYNGEE. In nucleotides, the CDR3 is TGTGCCAGCAGCCCTGGACAGGGGGGCACCGGGGAGCTGTTTCTT. It is translated as CASSPGQGGTGELFL.

V is TRBV5-1 and J is TRBJ2-5; weak D call: TRBD2 (5 bases). The CDR3 is made up of 14 amino acids. The V gene's germline CDR1 is SGHRS and CDR2 YFSETQ. Between the trimmed V and J ends, which lost 6 bases and 2 bases, there was a span of 14 bases. CDR3: CASNFGRTQETQYF. The CDR3 DNA sequence: TGCGCCAGCAACTTCGGCAGGACTCAAGAGACCCAGTACTTC.

Here the CDR3 DNA reads TGTGCCAGCAGCCAGACAGGGGGCGTGACCCAGTACTTC. Translating gives CASSQTGGVTQYF. The rearrangement links TRBV25-1 to TRBJ2-5; TRBD1 agrees at 10 bases. CDR3 size: 13 residues. Per the germline V gene, CDR1 is MGHDK and CDR2 is SYGVNS. Trimming removed 6 bases from V and 7 bases from J; junction bases left unmatched: 5. Drawing the rest from reference TRBV25-1 and TRBJ2-5, the complete variable domain is EADIYQTPRYLVIGTGKKITLECSQTMGHDKMYWYQQDPGMELHLIHYSYGVNSTEKGDLSSESTVSRIRTEHFPLTLESARPSHTSQYLCASSQTGGVTQYFGPGTRLLVL.

This clonotype was picked up a small number of times. The rearrangement joins TRBV29-1 to TRBJ2-2, with D unresolved. The CDR3 contains 16 residues. Germline CDR1 is SQVTM and CDR2 is ANQGSEA. V was shortened by 0 bases and J by 2 bases, with 13 bases between the two germline ends. CDR3 protein: CSVEDRYRGNTGELFF. For the CDR3, the DNA is TGCAGCGTTGAAGATCGCTACAGAGGTAACACCGGGGAGCTGTTTTTT.

This clonotype was seen a few times. The chain is built from TRBV15 and TRBJ2-1; D tentatively reads TRBD1 or TRBD2 (5 bases each). V was pared by 5 bases and J by 4 bases, with 18 bases between. This CDR3 contains 16 residues. CDR1 and CDR2 from the germline V gene are LNHNV and YYDKDF (reference sequence). The CDR3 region has the DNA TGTGCCACCAGCCAAGAGGTTGGATGGGGGTACAATGAGCAGTTCTTC. Translating it yields CATSQEVGWGYNEQFF.

V is TRBV6-4 and J is TRBJ1-1, with no clear D. The CDR3 extends over 14 amino acids. CDR1 is MRHNA, CDR2 SNTAGT, per germline. Trimming pared 6 bases from V and 0 bases from J, leaving 11 bases between. CDR3 sequence (DNA): TGTGCCAGCAGCCGAAATAATATGAACACTGAAGCTTTCTTT. Translating gives CASSRNNMNTEAFF.

The chain carries TRBV20-1 and TRBJ1-2, with 12 bases that match TRBD1. The V segment lost 2 bases and the J segment 7 bases; nucleotides outside the gene matches: 8. In germline, CDR1 is DFQATT, CDR2 SNEGSKA (reference sequence). The CDR3 is made up of 15 amino acids. CDR3 region: CSARKTGTGGLGYTF. Here the CDR3 DNA reads TGCAGTGCTAGAAAGACCGGGACAGGGGGCCTTGGCTACACCTTC.

CDR3 in DNA: TGTGCCAGCAGACCCGGACAGGGACCGAGGGGCCTCCACTTT. Protein sequence: CASRPGQGPRGLHF. The chain joins TRBV6-1 to TRBJ1-6; TRBD1 matches at 8 bases. Trimming took 6 bases from V and 15 from J; bases not matched to a gene: 13. The CDR3 is made up of 14 amino acids. The germline V gene has CDR1 MNHNS and CDR2 SASEGT.

V gene TRBV11-1 combines with J gene TRBJ2-1; 15 nucleotides line up with TRBD2. The CDR3 loop spans 21 amino acids. Germline CDR1 SGHAT, CDR2 FQDESV (reference sequence). The junction had 13 bases not matched to a gene; V was cut back by 4 bases and J by 0 bases. CDR3 sequence reads: CASSSPWTSGGDSGSYNEQFF. CDR3 in DNA: TGTGCCAGCAGCTCACCCTGGACTAGCGGGGGGGATAGCGGCTCCTACAATGAGCAGTTCTTC.

In regard to this clonotype: A single base separates this from a much larger clone, so it may be a read error. V and J are TRBV5-1 and TRBJ2-4, with 13 nucleotides matching TRBD2. CDR1 SGHRS and CDR2 YFSETQ come from the germline V gene. CDR3 length: 18 amino acids. V lost 4 bases, J lost 1 base, and 8 bases stayed unmatched. DNA for the CDR3: TGCGCCAGCAGCATGGCCGGGACTAGCGGGACTGCCAAAAACATTCAGTACTTC. Its protein product is CASSMAGTSGTAKNIQYF.

This chain uses TRBV6-2 or TRBV6-3 with TRBJ1-2; 7 nucleotides agree with TRBD1. Unmatched junction bases numbered 7, after V lost 5 bases and J lost 4 bases. Germline V gene data show CDR1 as MNHEY and CDR2 as SVGEGT. The CDR3 is 14 residues long. CDR3: CASSNRDRPYGYTF. The CDR3 bases are TGTGCCAGCAGTAACCGGGACAGACCCTATGGCTACACCTTC.

The chain combines TRBV4-3 with TRBJ2-1; 7 positions match TRBD2. V trimming: 3 bases; J trimming: 8 bases; junction bases outside the gene matches: 13. The CDR3 is 16 amino acids. Germline V gene sequence: CDR1 LGHNA, CDR2 YSLEER. CDR3 in DNA: TGCGCCAGCAGCCACCCGCTAGCGGCCCCACGTGATGAGCAGTTCTTC. It codes for CASSHPLAAPRDEQFF.

This rearrangement joins TRBV7-2 to TRBJ1-1; TRBD1 is a possible D gene (6 bases). There are 19 residues in the CDR3. Germline assignment: CDR1 SGHTA and CDR2 FQGNSA. Trimming took 1 base from V and 0 from J, leaving 21 bases between them. CDR3 sequence: CASSLVGRSTGGLNTEAFF. The DNA of the CDR3 is TGTGCCAGCAGCTTAGTTGGTCGGTCGACAGGAGGGTTGAACACTGAAGCTTTCTTT. The full variable domain, completed using reference TRBV7-2 and TRBJ1-1, is GAGVSQSPSNKVTEKGKDVELRCDPISGHTALYWYRQSLGQGLEFLIYFQGNSAPDKSGLPSDRFSAERTGGSVSTLTIQRTQQEDSAVYLCASSLVGRSTGGLNTEAFFGQGTRLTVV.

The chain joins TRBV19 to TRBJ2-2; D tentatively fits TRBD1 or TRBD2 (6 bases each). CDR1 and CDR2 (germline): LNHDA, SQIVND (reference sequence). The length of the CDR3 is 16 residues. V was cut by 7 bases and J by 4 bases, with 19 bases left in between. The CDR3 region is CASTQRGGQLTGELFF. CDR3 nucleotides: TGTGCCAGTACCCAAAGAGGGGGGCAACTCACCGGGGAGCTGTTTTTT. Full variable domain (remainder filled in from reference TRBV19 and TRBJ2-2): DGGITQSPKYLFRKEGQNVTLSCEQNLNHDAMYWYRQDPGQGLRLIYYSQIVNDFQKGDIAEGYSVSREKKESFPLTVTSAQKNPTAFYLCASTQRGGQLTGELFFGEGSRLTVL.

The sample holds a few counts of this clonotype. J is TRBJ1-2 and V is TRBV4-3; 9 nucleotides align to TRBD1. Germline CDR1 reads LGHNA; CDR2 reads YSLEER. Trimming at V came to 2 bases and at J to 4 bases, leaving 14 bases not matched to a gene. The CDR3 contains 18 residues. Here the CDR3 reads CASSQRLMGQGAGYGYTF. Written as DNA, the CDR3 is TGCGCCAGCAGCCAACGCCTTATGGGACAGGGCGCAGGCTATGGCTACACCTTC.

Many counts were recorded for this clonotype. The gene calls are TRBV6-1 and TRBJ2-5, with TRBD2 identical over 7 bases. J gave up 3 bases and V 5 bases, and 3 bases lay outside the gene matches. Per germline, CDR1 MNHNS and CDR2 SASEGT. The CDR3 loop spans 13 amino acids. This CDR3 reads CASSKGLKETQYF. In DNA, the CDR3 is TGTGCCAGCAGTAAGGGACTAAAAGAGACCCAGTACTTC.

This clonotype has ten or more counts. V is TRBV20-1 and J is TRBJ1-5; 9 nucleotides align to TRBD1. The CDR3 consists of 15 residues. The V segment lost 5 bases and the J segment 0 bases; nucleotides outside the gene matches: 5. CDR1 and CDR2 (germline): DFQATT, SNEGSKA (reference sequence). The chain's CDR3 is CSAEGQGYSNQPQHF. The CDR3 coding sequence is TGCAGTGCTGAGGGACAGGGCTATAGCAATCAGCCCCAGCATTTT.

This clonotype came up many times. The genes are TRBV7-2 and TRBJ2-2; tentatively, D is TRBD1 or TRBD2 (6 bases each). The length of the CDR3 is 17 residues. Germline CDR1 and CDR2: SGHTA and FQGNSA. Trimming took 0 bases from V and 5 from J, leaving 16 bases between them. This chain's CDR3 is CASSLAGGPGSTGELFF. In nucleotides, the CDR3 is TGTGCCAGCAGCTTAGCGGGGGGCCCTGGGTCGACCGGGGAGCTGTTTTTT.

V is TRBV10-2 and J is TRBJ2-1; the D gene is possibly TRBD2 (6 bases). This CDR3 spans 17 amino acids. V lost 0 bases and J 4 bases, leaving 16 bases between the germline ends. Germline V CDR1 and CDR2: WSHSY, SAAADI. CDR3 loop: CASSESRLSGVYNEQFF. CDR3 in DNA: TGCGCCAGCAGTGAGTCAAGGCTATCGGGAGTATACAATGAGCAGTTCTTC.

V and J are TRBV4-3 and TRBJ2-7, with D unresolved. Germline lookup yields CDR1 LGHNA and CDR2 YSLEER. CDR3 size: 13 residues. Trimming left V 0 bases short and J 6 bases short, with 9 bases between. The CDR3 loop reads CASSQDAHSEQYF. CDR3 in DNA: TGCGCCAGCAGCCAAGATGCCCACAGCGAGCAGTACTTC.

This chain links TRBV28 with TRBJ1-6, with D perhaps TRBD1 (5 bases). This CDR3 has 15 amino acids. Germline V CDR1 and CDR2: MDHEN, SYDVKM. The V end was cut by 2 bases, the J end by 0 bases, with 5 bases between. The CDR3 loop reads CASSLGGSYNSPLHF. In DNA, the CDR3 is TGTGCCAGCAGTTTAGGGGGCTCCTATAATTCACCCCTCCACTTT.

This clonotype was counted a few times. The gene calls are TRBV6-2 or TRBV6-3 and TRBJ1-6, with 8 nucleotides matching TRBD1. V was clipped by 0 bases and J by 0 bases; unmatched bases: 10. This CDR3 comprises 20 residues. The V gene's germline CDR1 is MNHEY and CDR2 SVGEGT. For the CDR3, the DNA is TGTGCCAGCAGTTACTCGACAGGGGCGATGATTAGCTCCTATAATTCACCCCTCCACTTT. This translates into CASSYSTGAMISSYNSPLHF.

This clonotype was detected only a few times. The chain links TRBV6-2 or TRBV6-3 to TRBJ2-1, with 8 nucleotides matching TRBD2. Germline trimming cut 6 bases from V and 5 bases from J; bases unmatched to any gene: 9. CDR3 length equals 15 residues. In germline, CDR1 is MNHEY, CDR2 SVGEGT. The CDR3 DNA reads TGTGCCAGCAGACACCCCGGGGGGGCGAACAATGAGCAGTTCTTC. This gives the protein CASRHPGGANNEQFF.

This clonotype was observed at least ten times. The gene calls are TRBV6-1 and TRBJ1-1; D remains unclear. This CDR3 spans 12 amino acids. Trimming cost V 7 bases and J 6 bases, with 12 bases left between them. The germline CDR1 and CDR2 sequences are MNHNS and SASEGT. The CDR3: CASIRRRSEAFF. The CDR3 coding sequence is TGTGCCAGCATCAGAAGGAGGTCTGAAGCTTTCTTT.

A few counts support this clonotype. The genes are TRBV5-4 and TRBJ2-1; 13 nucleotides line up with TRBD2. V lost 1 base to trimming and J lost 7 bases; unmatched junction nucleotides: 2. The CDR3 sequence is 15 residues long. Germline CDR1 and CDR2: SGHNT and YYREEE (reference sequence). This CDR3 is CASSLRTSGSNEQFF. The CDR3 DNA sequence: TGTGCCAGCAGCTTGAGGACTAGCGGGAGTAATGAGCAGTTCTTC. Filled out from reference TRBV5-4 and TRBJ2-1, the complete variable domain reads ETGVTQSPTHLIKTRGQQVTLRCSSQSGHNTVSWYQQALGQGPQFIFQYYREEENGRGNFPPRFSGLQFPNYSSELNVNALELDDSALYLCASSLRTSGSNEQFFGPGTRLTVL.

This clonotype was seen only a few times. The chain employs TRBV4-3 and TRBJ2-3; 7 bases align to TRBD2. The CDR3 loop spans 18 amino acids. Germline CDR1 is LGHNA and CDR2 is YSLEER. The junction had 11 bases not matched to a gene; V was cut back by 0 bases and J by 2 bases. The CDR3 spells CASSQDRLGGGNTDTQYF. Here the CDR3 DNA reads TGCGCCAGCAGCCAAGATCGATTGGGCGGGGGTAACACAGATACGCAGTATTTT.

The sample holds a few counts of this clonotype. As DNA, the CDR3 is TGTGCCAGCAGTTACGCGACAGGGAGCCAGCCCCAGCATTTT. The encoded protein is CASSYATGSQPQHF. The chain employs TRBV6-5 and TRBJ1-5; 7 nucleotides align to TRBD1. Unmatched junction bases numbered 5, after V lost 2 bases and J lost 7 bases. CDR3 length: 14 residues. Germline CDR1 reads MNHEY; CDR2 reads SVGAGI.

The V gene is TRBV10-3, the J gene TRBJ2-3; possibly TRBD2 for D (6 bases). The CDR3 sequence is 13 residues long. Germline assignment: CDR1 ENHRY and CDR2 SYGVKD. With 7 bases removed from V and 6 bases from J, the gap between germline ends came to 14 bases. CDR3 sequence: CAINQGGSDTQYF. For the CDR3, the DNA is TGTGCCATCAATCAGGGAGGTTCGGATACGCAGTATTTT.

This clonotype was seen only a few times. The chain links TRBV30 to TRBJ1-6, with a weak D call TRBD1 (6 bases). Germline-derived CDR1 and CDR2 are GTSNPN and SVGIG (reference sequence). Trimming stripped 3 bases from V and 6 bases from J, with 15 bases between. The CDR3 extends over 15 amino acids. In DNA, the CDR3 is TGTGCCTGGAGCATACCGGGACAAGTTAATTCACCCCTCCACTTT. Translated, it gives CAWSIPGQVNSPLHF.

This clonotype has more than one count but fewer than ten. This chain joins TRBV3-1 and TRBJ2-1; TRBD1 agrees at 7 bases. V was pared by 3 bases and J by 13 bases, with 6 bases of the junction left unmatched. The CDR3 length is 12 residues. Per germline, CDR1 LGHDT and CDR2 YNNKEL (reference sequence). The CDR3 coding sequence is TGTGCCAGCAGCCACGGGGACAGCCTCCAGTTCTTC. The encoded protein is CASSHGDSLQFF.

The chain links TRBV10-3 to TRBJ1-5; 7 bases match TRBD1. Germline V gene data show CDR1 as ENHRY and CDR2 as SYGVKD. The CDR3 has 16 residues. The V gene end was trimmed by 7 bases and the J gene end by 6 bases; junction bases not matched to a gene: 15. This CDR3 is CAITLLHRDSLQPQHF. The CDR3 DNA is TGTGCCATCACTCTATTGCACCGGGACAGTCTTCAGCCCCAGCATTTT.